This T cell receptor beta chain was obtained from a study of shared clonotypes between healthy human individuals. Study findings and constraints: Naive CD4 clonotypes overlapped across a handful of donors at about 5%. Clonotype sharing among donors was expected to depend on sequencing depth. Clonotypes not shared had lower generation probabilities than those common to all four donors.

Points on this clone: The antigen remains undetermined.

Some clones are missing from TCRdb's copy, which holds only in-frame ones; the method was immunoSEQ multiplex PCR. Seen here are around 690,000 clones, less than 95% observed once, and the top ten hold 34%. The CDR3 length is 14 residues. The J segment lost 4 bases and the V segment lost 5 bases, leaving 4 bases of the junction unmatched. From germline, CDR1 is SGHRS and CDR2 YFSETQ. The source of this sequence is a man younger than 35 in good health. Some clones in this sample may be carry-over from other donors' samples. This chain joins TRBV5-1 and TRBJ2-7; 12 bases agree with TRBD2. Sequencing used memory CD8+ T cells from PBMCs. Subset here: CD45RO+ cells pooled with CCR7-negative TemRA cells. CDR3 nucleotides: TGCGCCAGCAGTCCCCTAGCGGGAGGGTACGAGCAGTACTTC. It is translated as CASSPLAGGYEQYF.